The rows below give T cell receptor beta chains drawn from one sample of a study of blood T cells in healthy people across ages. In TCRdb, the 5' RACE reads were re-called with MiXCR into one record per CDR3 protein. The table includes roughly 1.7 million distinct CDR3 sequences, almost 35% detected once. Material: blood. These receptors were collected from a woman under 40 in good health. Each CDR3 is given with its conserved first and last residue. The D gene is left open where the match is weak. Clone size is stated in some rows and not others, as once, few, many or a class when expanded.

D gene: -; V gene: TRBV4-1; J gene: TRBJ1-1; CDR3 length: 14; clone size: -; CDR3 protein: CASSQNTGNWEAFF; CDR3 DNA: TGCGCCAGCAGCCAAAATACAGGGAATTGGGAAGCTTTCTTT
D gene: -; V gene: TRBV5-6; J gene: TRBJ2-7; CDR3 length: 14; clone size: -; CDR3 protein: CASSIPTDSYEQYF; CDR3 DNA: TGTGCCAGCAGCATTCCGACGGATTCCTACGAGCAGTACTTC
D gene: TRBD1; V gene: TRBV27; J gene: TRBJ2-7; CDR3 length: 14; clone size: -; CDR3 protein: CASSPRQGPIEQYF; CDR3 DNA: TGTGCCAGCAGTCCTCGACAGGGACCCATCGAGCAGTACTTC
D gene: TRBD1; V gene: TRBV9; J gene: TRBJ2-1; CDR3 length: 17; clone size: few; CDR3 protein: CASSVGGTGSSYNEQFF; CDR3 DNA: TGTGCCAGCAGCGTAGGGGGGACAGGGAGCTCCTACAATGAGCAGTTCTTC
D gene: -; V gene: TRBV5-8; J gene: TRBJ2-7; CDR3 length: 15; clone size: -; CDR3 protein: CASSLGVQYTYEQYF; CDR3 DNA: TGTGCCAGCAGCTTGGGGGTCCAGTACACCTACGAGCAGTACTTC
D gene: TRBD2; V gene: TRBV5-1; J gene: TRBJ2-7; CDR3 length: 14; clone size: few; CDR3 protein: CASSFQRGPYEQYF; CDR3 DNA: TGCGCCAGCAGCTTCCAGCGGGGGCCTTACGAGCAGTACTTC
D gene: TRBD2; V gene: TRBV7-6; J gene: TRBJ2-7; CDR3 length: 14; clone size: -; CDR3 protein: CASSPWTSSYEQYF; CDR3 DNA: TGTGCCAGCAGCCCTTGGACTAGCTCCTACGAGCAGTACTTC
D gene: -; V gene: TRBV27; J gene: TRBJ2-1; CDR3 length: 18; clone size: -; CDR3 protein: CASSLPTRGARRDNEQFF; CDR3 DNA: TGTGCCAGCAGTTTGCCGACACGGGGGGCTAGAAGAGACAATGAGCAGTTCTTC
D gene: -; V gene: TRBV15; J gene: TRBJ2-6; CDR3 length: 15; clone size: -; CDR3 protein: CATSRQASGANVLTF; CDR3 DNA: TGTGCCACCAGCCGCCAGGCCTCTGGGGCCAACGTCCTGACTTTC
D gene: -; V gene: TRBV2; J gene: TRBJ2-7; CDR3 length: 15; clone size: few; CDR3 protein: CASSEGRGARYEQYF; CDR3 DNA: TGTGCCAGCAGTGAAGGAAGGGGAGCGCGCTACGAGCAGTACTTC
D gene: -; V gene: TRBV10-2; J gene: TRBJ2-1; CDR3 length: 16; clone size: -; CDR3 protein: CASSESVTALYNEQFF; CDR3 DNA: TGCGCCAGCAGTGAGTCGGTAACGGCCCTCTACAATGAGCAGTTCTTC
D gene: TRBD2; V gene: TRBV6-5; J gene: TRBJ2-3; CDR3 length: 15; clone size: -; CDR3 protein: CATLERGVHTDTQYF; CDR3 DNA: TGTGCCACCCTTGAGCGGGGGGTGCACACAGATACGCAGTATTTT
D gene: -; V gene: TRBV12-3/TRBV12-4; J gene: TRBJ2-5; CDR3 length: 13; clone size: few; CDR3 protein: CASTSGTHETQYF; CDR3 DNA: TGTGCCAGCACCTCCGGGACCCACGAGACCCAGTACTTC
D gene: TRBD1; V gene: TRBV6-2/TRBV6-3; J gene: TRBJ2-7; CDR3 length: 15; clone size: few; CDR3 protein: CASSWDRKSNYEQYF; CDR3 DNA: TGTGCCAGCAGCTGGGACAGGAAGTCGAACTACGAGCAGTACTTC